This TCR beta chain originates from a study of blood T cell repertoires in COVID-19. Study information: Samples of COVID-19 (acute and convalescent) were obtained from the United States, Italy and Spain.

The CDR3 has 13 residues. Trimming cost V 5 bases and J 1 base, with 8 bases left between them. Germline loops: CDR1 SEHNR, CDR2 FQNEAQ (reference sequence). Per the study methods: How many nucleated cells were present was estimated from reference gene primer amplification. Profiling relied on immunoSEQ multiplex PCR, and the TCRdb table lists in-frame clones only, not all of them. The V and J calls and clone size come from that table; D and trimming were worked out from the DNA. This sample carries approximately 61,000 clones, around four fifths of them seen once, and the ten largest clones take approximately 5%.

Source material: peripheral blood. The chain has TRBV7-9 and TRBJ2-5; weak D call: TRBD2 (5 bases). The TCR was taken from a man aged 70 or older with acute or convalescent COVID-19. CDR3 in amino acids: CASSPSGQETQYF. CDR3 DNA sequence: TGTGCCAGCAGCCCCAGCGGCCAAGAGACCCAGTACTTC.